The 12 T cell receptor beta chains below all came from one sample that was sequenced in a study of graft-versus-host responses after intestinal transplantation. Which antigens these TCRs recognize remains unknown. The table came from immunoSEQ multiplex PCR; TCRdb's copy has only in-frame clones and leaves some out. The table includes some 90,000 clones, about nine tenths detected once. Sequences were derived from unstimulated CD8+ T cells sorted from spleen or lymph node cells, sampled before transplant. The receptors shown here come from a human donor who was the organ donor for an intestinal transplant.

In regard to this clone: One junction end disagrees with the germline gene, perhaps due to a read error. CDR3 sequence: CASSLGTGAASPF. In DNA, the CDR3 is TGTGCCAGCAGCTTAGGGACAGGGGCCGCTTCCCCCTTC. This chain links TRBV5-8 with TRBJ2-7; TRBD1 matches 10 bases. The CDR3 runs to 13 residues. CDR1 and CDR2 from the germline V gene are SGHTS and YDEGEE. Based on the CDR3 plus reference TRBV5-8 and TRBJ2-7, the full variable domain is EAGVTQSPTHLIKTRGQQATLRCSPISGHTSVYWYQQALGLGLQFLLWYDEGEERNRGNFPPRFSGRQFPNYSSELNVNALELEDSALYLCASSLGTGAASPFGPGTRLTVT.

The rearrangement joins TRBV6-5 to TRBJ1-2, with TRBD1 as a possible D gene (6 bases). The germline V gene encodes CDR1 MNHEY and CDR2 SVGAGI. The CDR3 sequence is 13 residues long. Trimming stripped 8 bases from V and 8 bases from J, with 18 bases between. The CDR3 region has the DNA TGTGCCAGCGGAATCGGACAGATCGGGGGCTACACCTTC. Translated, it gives CASGIGQIGGYTF.

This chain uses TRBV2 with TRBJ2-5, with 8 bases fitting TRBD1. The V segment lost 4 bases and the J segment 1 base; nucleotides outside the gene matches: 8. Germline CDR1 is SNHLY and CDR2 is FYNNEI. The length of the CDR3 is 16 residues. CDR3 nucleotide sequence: TGTGCCAGCAGTGGGGTGGCAGGGGGCCTCCAAGAGACCCAGTACTTC. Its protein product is CASSGVAGGLQETQYF.

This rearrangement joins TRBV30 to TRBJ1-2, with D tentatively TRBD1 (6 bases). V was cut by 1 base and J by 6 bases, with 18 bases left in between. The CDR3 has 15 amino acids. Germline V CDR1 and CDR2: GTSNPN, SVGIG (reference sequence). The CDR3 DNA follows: TGTGCCTGGAGTGCCCGGGGGCAGGGGAGGGATGGCTACACCTTC. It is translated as CAWSARGQGRDGYTF. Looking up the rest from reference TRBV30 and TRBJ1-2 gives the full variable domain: SQTIHQWPATLVQPVGSPLSLECTVEGTSNPNLYWYRQAAGRGLQLLFYSVGIGQISSEVPQNLSASRPQDRQFILSSKKLLLSDSGFYLCAWSARGQGRDGYTFGSGTRLTVV.

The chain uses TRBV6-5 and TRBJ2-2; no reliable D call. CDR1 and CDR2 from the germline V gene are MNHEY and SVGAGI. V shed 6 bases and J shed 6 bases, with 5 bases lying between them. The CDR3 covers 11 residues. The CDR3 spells CASSQSGELFF. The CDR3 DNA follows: TGTGCCAGCAGCCAGTCCGGGGAGCTGTTTTTT.

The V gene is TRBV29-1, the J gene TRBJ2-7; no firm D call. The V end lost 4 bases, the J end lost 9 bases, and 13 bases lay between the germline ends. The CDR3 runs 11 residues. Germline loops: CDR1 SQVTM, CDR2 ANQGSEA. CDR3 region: CSVAKYTGQYF. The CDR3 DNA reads TGCAGCGTTGCCAAATACACGGGGCAGTACTTC.

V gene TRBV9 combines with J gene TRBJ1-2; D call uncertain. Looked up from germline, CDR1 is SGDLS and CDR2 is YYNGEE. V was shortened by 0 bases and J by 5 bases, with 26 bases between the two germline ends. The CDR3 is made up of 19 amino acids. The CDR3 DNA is TGTGCCAGCAGCGTAGACCCAAGGAGGGATAGTCCCTCCCTGTATGGCTACACCTTC. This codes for CASSVDPRRDSPSLYGYTF. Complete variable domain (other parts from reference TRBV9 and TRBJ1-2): DSGVTQTPKHLITATGQRVTLRCSPRSGDLSVYWYQQSLDQGLQFLIQYYNGEERAKGNILERFSAQQFPDLHSELNLSSLELGDSALYFCASSVDPRRDSPSLYGYTFGSGTRLTVV.

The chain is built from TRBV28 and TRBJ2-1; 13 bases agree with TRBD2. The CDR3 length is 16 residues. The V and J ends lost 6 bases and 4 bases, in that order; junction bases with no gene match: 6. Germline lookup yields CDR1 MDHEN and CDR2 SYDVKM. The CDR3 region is CASSLGLAGTYNEQFF. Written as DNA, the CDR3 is TGTGCCAGCAGCCTGGGACTAGCGGGGACATACAATGAGCAGTTCTTC.

The DNA for the CDR3 is TGTGCCTGGAGTGTAGGGACAGGGGACTACGAGCAGTACTTC. This codes for CAWSVGTGDYEQYF. The rearrangement joins TRBV30 to TRBJ2-7, with TRBD1 matching 10 bases. The V segment lost 0 bases and the J segment 3 bases; nucleotides outside the gene matches: 2. In germline, CDR1 is GTSNPN, CDR2 SVGIG (reference sequence). There are 14 residues in the CDR3.

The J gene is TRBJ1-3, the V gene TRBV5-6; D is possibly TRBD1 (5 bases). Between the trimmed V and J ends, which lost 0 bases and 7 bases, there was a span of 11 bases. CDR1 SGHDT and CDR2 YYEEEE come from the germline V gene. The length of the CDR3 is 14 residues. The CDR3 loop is CASSLEGLFNTIYF. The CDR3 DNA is TGTGCCAGCAGCTTGGAGGGACTATTTAACACCATATATTTT.

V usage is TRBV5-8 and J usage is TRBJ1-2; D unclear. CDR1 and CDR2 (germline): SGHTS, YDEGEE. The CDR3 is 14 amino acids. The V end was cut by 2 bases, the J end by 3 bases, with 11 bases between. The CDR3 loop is CASSFYGSDYGYTF. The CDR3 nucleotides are TGTGCCAGCAGCTTTTATGGCAGCGACTATGGCTACACCTTC.

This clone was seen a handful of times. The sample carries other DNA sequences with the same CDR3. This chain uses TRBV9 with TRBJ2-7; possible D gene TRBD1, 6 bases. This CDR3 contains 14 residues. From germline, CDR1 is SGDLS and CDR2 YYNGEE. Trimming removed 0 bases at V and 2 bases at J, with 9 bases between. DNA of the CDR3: TGTGCCAGCAGCGTAGGAGGGGGAACCTACGAGCAGTACTTC. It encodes CASSVGGGTYEQYF.